This T cell receptor beta chain was retrieved from a study of Ad26.COV2.S vaccination and SARS-CoV-2 variants. The treatment is: over 15 received Ad26.COV2.S at low or high dose, single or two shots; about 5 received placebo; per-sample allocation not given. Samples were taken on day 63 after the first vaccine or placebo injection. The CDR3 has 12 amino acids. The V end was cut by 5 bases, the J end by 10 bases, with 12 bases between. Sequenced by immunoSEQ multiplex PCR; TCRdb stores in-frame clones only, minus some. The sample lists 300,000 to 400,000 clones; about nine tenths were seen once. This sample comprised peripheral blood, obtained in a trial of Ad26.COV2.S vaccine versus placebo. The source of this sequence is a person between 18 and 60 years old who received the Ad26.COV2.S COVID-19 vaccine or a placebo. V is TRBV12-3 or TRBV12-4 and J is TRBJ2-1; D may be TRBD2 (6 bases). The CDR3 nucleotides are TGTGCCAGCAGTCCCGGAGGGGTCGAGCAGTTCTTC. Amino acids: CASSPGGVEQFF.